This TCR beta chain was sequenced for a study of monozygotic twins with inflammatory bowel disease. Regarding this clonotype: Its specificity is unknown.

Study-level results: Repertoires of patients may have been made more variable by differing immunosuppressive treatments.

Collection of a roughly 2.4 ml blood sample took place per donor. This CDR3 is 13 amino acids long. Germline V lookup: CDR1 SGHTA, CDR2 FQGNSA. With eight separate reactions per sample, the authors made cDNA. Template switching incorporated UMIs with a 6-nucleotide sample barcode. TCRdb re-called the 5' RACE reads and gives one entry per CDR3 protein, without DNA. The sample spans under 150,000 distinct CDR3 sequences; the ten largest clones claim under 2.5%. This chain joins TRBV7-2 and TRBJ1-4; TCRdb names TRBD1, which stays unverified in the absence of DNA. Sequencing was carried out using blood. The sequence was collected from a human donor with ulcerative colitis or Crohn's disease, or a healthy co-twin of an affected twin (not recorded which). CDR3 region: CATAQGAWEKLFF. The variable domain in full, with the rest retrieved from reference TRBV7-2 and TRBJ1-4, is GAGVSQSPSNKVTEKGKDVELRCDPISGHTALYWYRQSLGQGLEFLIYFQGNSAPDKSGLPSDRFSAERTGGSVSTLTIQRTQQEDSAVYLCATAQGAWEKLFFGSGTQLSVL.